This TCR beta chain appears in the sequencing data of a study of T-cell memory formation after mild COVID-19. Study results and limitations: What remained unconfirmed was the SARS-CoV-2 specificity of second-wave clones peaking on day 37. From day 15 to 85, contracting clones were balanced between CD4 and CD8, whereas later expanders leaned toward CD4+. Shrinking CD4+ clones resided mostly in CM and EM, and CD8+ ones in EMRA.

TCRdb passed the 5' RACE reads through MiXCR, listing each CDR3 protein once. In the table there are about 340,000 distinct CDR3 sequences, around 15% of which are singletons. Germline-derived CDR1 and CDR2 are SGHTA and FQGNSA. The CDR3 consists of 15 residues. V gave up 2 bases and J gave up 8 bases; unmatched junction bases: 11. This clonotype was observed a few times. Its antigen is unidentified. V and J are TRBV7-2 and TRBJ1-2; 7 nucleotides align to TRBD1. Sequenced input: PBMCs or a T cell subset sorted from them (not recorded which). The clonotype was recovered from a young man who had mild COVID-19 (a few samples of this study predate the infection). Cell type and time point are not known. CDR3 DNA: TGTGCCAGCAGCTTACCCCCGGGACAGACCTCGGGCTACACCTTC. Its translation is CASSLPPGQTSGYTF.